A single count supports the clone carrying this T cell receptor (beta chain). Repertoires were generated with immunoSEQ multiplex PCR, while TCRdb's copy carries only in-frame clones and drops some. The repertoire holds more than 30,000 clones, under 95% seen once, with around 0.35% in the top ten. This specimen belongs to a study of T cell changes during pregnancy in multiple sclerosis. Trimming removed 5 bases at V and 7 bases at J, with 12 bases between. Germline V gives CDR1 SEHNR, CDR2 FQNEAQ (reference sequence). The CDR3 runs 13 residues. The sequenced sample was CD4+ T cells from peripheral blood mononuclear cells, obtained in the third trimester of pregnancy. This chain uses TRBV7-9 with TRBJ2-1; TRBD2 is a possible D gene (6 bases). The sequence came from a female donor in good health, enrolled as a control in a pregnancy study. The CDR3 loop reads CASSPATRNEQFF. CDR3 bases: TGTGCCAGCAGCCCGGCGACTAGGAATGAGCAGTTCTTC.